Sequencing of this TCR beta chain was carried out in a study of blood T cell repertoires in COVID-19. Study-level information: Sample material is recorded as cDNA or gDNA derived from T cells, B-cell-depleted T cells, or PBMCs.

Authors' analysis steps: Nucleated cell number was recorded as an estimate derived from reference gene primer amplification. The repertoire was sequenced with immunoSEQ multiplex PCR; TCRdb's copy has only in-frame clones and lacks some. Clone size and V and J calls were adopted from that table, with D and trimming inferred from the DNA. Altogether more than 300,000 clones are present, under 90% being singletons, with the ten largest covering about 4.2%. As regards this clone: A junction boundary mismatches the germline segment, possibly from a read error.

Allocation to cohorts depended on clinical history reported by the participants. All recovered Cohort 3 donors got two negative PCRs, got clearance, or saw symptom resolution. This CDR3 has 15 amino acids. The germline V gene encodes CDR1 MGHRA and CDR2 YSYEKL. Input material: PBMCs or T cells enriched from blood (not recorded which). The receptor was derived from a man younger than 45 who had recovered from COVID-19. This chain connects TRBV4-1 to TRBJ1-4, with D possibly matching TRBD1 (6 bases). The CDR3 here is CASSQETGKAQKLFF. CDR3 coding DNA: TGCGCCAGCAGCCAAGAAACAGGGAAGGCACAAAAGCTGTTTTTT.